These 18 T cell receptor beta chains came from one sample sequenced in a study of vaccination and CD4 T cells after COVID-19. The treatment here: 10-day PBMC culture with coronavirus spike peptide pools or control peptides (ViraFEST assay). Cultured CD4+ T-cell DNA underwent Oncomine TCR Beta short-read sequencing. From the PCR reads, TCRdb called clonotypes with MiXCR, one entry per CDR3 protein. The sample has about 16,000 distinct CDR3 sequences; approximately 70% are singletons. What these receptors recognize is not known. Sequenced input: CD4+ T cells from blood, cultured in vitro. All receptors derive from a human donor who had recovered from COVID-19.

This chain links TRBV6-5 with TRBJ1-5; 7 nucleotides match TRBD1. CDR3 length equals 13 residues. CDR1 and CDR2 (germline): MNHEY, SVGAGI. With V trimmed by 2 bases and J by 7 bases, 2 bases remained unmatched. Here the CDR3 reads CASSYETGQPQHF. Here the CDR3 DNA reads TGTGCCAGCAGTTACGAGACAGGGCAGCCCCAGCATTTT.

The chain uses TRBV20-1 and TRBJ1-2; D not certain. CDR3 length equals 14 residues. Germline values: CDR1 DFQATT, CDR2 SNEGSKA (reference sequence). V was trimmed by 1 base and J by 4 bases, leaving 13 bases between them. CDR3 loop: CSARVGEVSYGYTF. As DNA, the CDR3 is TGCAGTGCTAGAGTTGGGGAAGTGAGCTATGGCTACACCTTC.

The chain links TRBV15 to TRBJ2-5, with D tentatively TRBD2 (5 bases). There are 15 residues in the CDR3. Germline V CDR1 and CDR2: LNHNV, YYDKDF (reference sequence). With 5 bases removed from V and 5 bases from J, the gap between germline ends came to 18 bases. Here the CDR3 reads CATSVAGPPGETQYF. CDR3 nucleotides: TGTGCCACCAGCGTTGCCGGGCCGCCGGGGGAGACCCAGTACTTC.

This clonotype was seen a single time. At one boundary the junction diverges from the germline segment, which might be a read error. The chain uses TRBV7-2 and TRBJ1-2; weak D call: TRBD1 (5 bases). Germline CDR1 and CDR2: SGHTA and FQGNSA. CDR3 length: 15 residues. This CDR3 is CANSSTRGPNYGYTF. The CDR3 bases are TGTGCCAACAGCTCAACGAGGGGACCTAACTATGGCTACACCTTC.

J is TRBJ1-6 and V is TRBV7-9; the D is unclear. CDR1 is SEHNR and CDR2 is FQNEAQ in the germline V gene (reference sequence). The CDR3 has 16 residues. V was cut by 1 base and J by 8 bases, with 15 bases left in between. The chain's CDR3 is CASSLGRLGRHSPLHF. As DNA, the CDR3 is TGTGCCAGCAGCTTAGGAAGACTAGGGAGGCATTCACCCCTCCACTTT.

There are a few counts of this clonotype. The chain employs TRBV20-1 and TRBJ2-3, with D perhaps matching TRBD2 (6 bases). CDR1 and CDR2 (germline): DFQATT, SNEGSKA (reference sequence). The germline V and J ends were trimmed by 2 bases and 0 bases, with 12 bases remaining between them. The CDR3 contains 15 residues. The CDR3 DNA reads TGCAGTGCTAGACTAGCGAGTATTAGCACAGATACGCAGTATTTT. It codes for CSARLASISTDTQYF.

The chain employs TRBV28 and TRBJ2-1; 12 nucleotides match TRBD2. V lost 6 bases to trimming and J lost 6 bases; unmatched junction nucleotides: 9. CDR3 length: 16 residues. CDR1 and CDR2 (germline): MDHEN, SYDVKM. The CDR3 sequence: CASSLATSGSFNEQFF. CDR3 nucleotides: TGTGCCAGCAGCCTAGCGACTAGCGGGAGTTTCAATGAGCAGTTCTTC.

The chain employs TRBV20-1 and TRBJ1-1; possible D gene TRBD1, 5 bases. The CDR3 is 15 amino acids. CDR1 and CDR2 from the germline V gene are DFQATT and SNEGSKA (reference sequence). V lost 3 bases and J 0 bases, leaving 14 bases between the germline ends. CDR3 DNA: TGCAGTGCTAGGGGGCAGGCGTCAATGAACACTGAAGCTTTCTTT. Amino acids: CSARGQASMNTEAFF.

This clonotype showed up just a few times. The V and J genes are TRBV18 and TRBJ1-2; no reliable D call. The CDR3 is made up of 14 amino acids. The V gene lost 3 bases and the J gene lost 4 bases, with 12 bases spanning the gap. Germline V CDR1 and CDR2: KGHSH, LQKENI. In nucleotides, the CDR3 is TGTGCCAGCTCACCGGAGGCGCGGGGCTATGGCTACACCTTC. It codes for CASSPEARGYGYTF. Full variable domain (rest looked up from reference TRBV18 and TRBJ1-2): NAGVMQNPRHLVRRRGQEARLRCSPMKGHSHVYWYRQLPEEGLKFMVYLQKENIIDESGMPKERFSAEFPKEGPSILRIQQVVRGDSAAYFCASSPEARGYGYTFGSGTRLTVV.

The CDR3 nucleotides are TGTGCCAGCAGCTTTCAACGGGGGGGGGGAAACACTGAAGCTTTCTTT. Encoded protein: CASSFQRGGGNTEAFF. The V and J genes are TRBV5-4 and TRBJ1-1; a weak D match, TRBD1 (5 bases). Trimming removed 2 bases from V and 2 bases from J, with 16 bases in between. Germline V gene lookup returns CDR1 SGHNT and CDR2 YYREEE (reference sequence). CDR3 size: 16 residues.

This clonotype appeared a single time. The J gene is TRBJ1-1, the V gene TRBV19, with D possibly matching TRBD1 (5 bases). CDR1 is LNHDA and CDR2 is SQIVND in the germline V gene (reference sequence). CDR3 length equals 15 residues. The V and J ends lost 7 bases and 0 bases respectively, with 15 bases between them. DNA for the CDR3: TGTGCCAGTAAGCAGGGCCCAGAGATGAACACTGAAGCTTTCTTT. Its protein is CASKQGPEMNTEAFF.

This chain joins TRBV19 and TRBJ1-2, with D possibly matching TRBD1 (5 bases). CDR1 LNHDA and CDR2 SQIVND come from the germline V gene (reference sequence). CDR3 length: 13 residues. V lost 10 bases and J 8 bases, leaving 20 bases between the germline ends. Here the CDR3 DNA reads TGTGCCACGCGGAGGGGCACCGCCTACGGCTACACCTTC. Protein product: CATRRGTAYGYTF.

In its sample, this clonotype was seen a few times. The V and J genes are TRBV6-5 and TRBJ1-5; D uncertain. CDR1 and CDR2 (germline): MNHEY, SVGAGI. V was clipped by 2 bases and J by 0 bases, with 8 bases between them. CDR3 length equals 15 residues. Here the CDR3 DNA reads TGTGCCAGCAGTTACCGCCGGTTTAGCAATCAGCCCCAGCATTTT. Amino acid sequence: CASSYRRFSNQPQHF.

Only a few counts were recorded for this clonotype. One junction end disagrees with the germline gene, perhaps due to a read error. The chain recombines TRBV18 with TRBJ1-5, with TRBD1 matching over 8 bases. The germline gives CDR1 KGHSH, CDR2 LQKENI. The CDR3 runs 19 residues. The CDR3 protein is CASSPRLQSGQGRVQPQHF. CDR3 DNA sequence: TGTGCCAGCTCGCCACGTCTCCAGAGCGGACAGGGAAGAGTTCAGCCCCAGCATTTT.

This clonotype has only a few counts. The chain combines TRBV20-1 with TRBJ1-6; 7 bases line up with TRBD1. After removal of 3 bases from V and 8 bases from J, the junction contained 13 bases not matched to a gene. CDR1 and CDR2 (germline): DFQATT, SNEGSKA (reference sequence). This CDR3 has 16 residues. In DNA, the CDR3 is TGCAGTGCTAGGAAAGGAGGGGGACAGAGAGATTCACCCCTCCACTTT. This gives the protein CSARKGGGQRDSPLHF.

The chain couples TRBV20-1 to TRBJ2-3; no clear D. Trimming stripped 3 bases from V and 4 bases from J, with 5 bases between. Germline assignment: CDR1 DFQATT and CDR2 SNEGSKA (reference sequence). This CDR3 contains 11 residues. CDR3 DNA sequence: TGCAGTGCTAGTATCGCAGATACGCAGTATTTT. This gives the protein CSASIADTQYF.

The chain combines TRBV27 with TRBJ2-2; D is undetermined. The V gene's germline CDR1 is MNHEY and CDR2 SMNVEV (reference sequence). The CDR3 is made up of 15 amino acids. The V and J ends lost 5 bases and 6 bases respectively, with 16 bases between them. Here the CDR3 reads CASSRLSMEAGELFF. In DNA, the CDR3 is TGTGCCAGCAGTCGGTTGTCCATGGAAGCCGGGGAGCTGTTTTTT.

V gene TRBV7-2 combines with J gene TRBJ1-5, with D tentatively TRBD1 (5 bases). The CDR3 contains 14 residues. CDR1 is SGHTA, CDR2 FQGNSA, per germline. Trimming shortened V by 5 bases and J by 7 bases, and 15 bases separated the two germline ends. CDR3: CASSLQGTGQPQHF. CDR3 nucleotide sequence: TGTGCCAGCAGCCTTCAGGGTACGGGCCAGCCCCAGCATTTT.